This T cell receptor beta chain was retrieved from a study of patients and donors after allogeneic stem cell transplantation. There are 13 residues in the CDR3. Losses at the gene ends were 3 bases for V and 6 bases for J; bases not matched to a gene: 5. The germline V gene has CDR1 GTSNPN and CDR2 SVGIG (reference sequence). TCRdb re-called the RT-PCR reads with MiXCR, one entry per CDR3 protein. The sample yields 200,000 to 250,000 distinct CDR3 sequences, roughly 15% seen once. The sequencing sample was made of blood, either unsorted or a sorted T cell fraction (not recorded which). The gene calls are TRBV30 and TRBJ2-7; 10 positions agree with TRBD1. The clonotype originates from a human donor who was either an allogeneic HSCT recipient or a stem cell or donor lymphocyte infusion donor (not recorded which). It is not recorded whose cells these are; they may come from a transplant donor. CDR3 amino acids: CAWSKTGGGEQYF. The DNA for the CDR3 is TGTGCCTGGAGCAAGACAGGGGGCGGCGAGCAGTACTTC.